What follows are 30 T cell receptor beta chains derived from one specimen sequenced in a study of blood T cells in healthy people across ages. Through a sample-barcoded 5' primer and a J-beta primer mix, a second PCR was run for roughly 7 to 12 cycles. TCRdb reprocessed the 5' RACE reads with MiXCR, giving one entry per CDR3 protein. Of nearly 800,000 distinct CDR3 sequences listed, approximately 25% are singletons. This sample was also put to use in a study of T cells of mothers and their children.

What was sequenced was blood. Receptors originate from a boy aged 5 to 17 in good health.

A few counts support this clonotype. The V gene is TRBV18, the J gene TRBJ1-4; 10 nucleotides line up with TRBD1. Germline V gives CDR1 KGHSH, CDR2 LQKENI. CDR3 length equals 14 residues. V lost 3 bases, J lost 8 bases, and 3 bases stayed unmatched. This chain's CDR3 is CASSPGTGEEKLFF. CDR3 nucleotide sequence: TGTGCCAGCTCACCCGGGACAGGGGAGGAAAAACTGTTTTTT.

This clonotype was counted between two and nine times. The chain joins TRBV5-1 to TRBJ2-7; TRBD1 aligns across 12 bases. Germline CDR1 reads SGHRS; CDR2 reads YFSETQ. This CDR3 comprises 15 residues. Trimming at V came to 0 bases and at J to 6 bases, leaving 4 bases not matched to a gene. CDR3 coding DNA: TGCGCCAGCAGCTTGGGCCCGGGACAGGGGGCCGAGCAGTACTTC. Translation gives CASSLGPGQGAEQYF.

This clonotype has a handful of counts. This chain joins TRBV20-1 and TRBJ2-7; D uncertain. The CDR3 is 15 amino acids. With 0 bases removed from V and 0 bases from J, the gap between germline ends came to 12 bases. Germline V lookup: CDR1 DFQATT, CDR2 SNEGSKA (reference sequence). In DNA form, the CDR3 reads TGCAGTGCTAGAGATCCAGCCCTGAGCTCCTACGAGCAGTACTTC. It yields the protein CSARDPALSSYEQYF.

DNA of the CDR3: TGTGCCAGCACCCCTCCTTCGGAGGCAGATACGCAGTATTTT. This gives the protein CASTPPSEADTQYF. This sequence joins TRBV28 and TRBJ2-3; weak D call: TRBD2 (5 bases). This CDR3 region has 14 residues. Germline loops: CDR1 MDHEN, CDR2 SYDVKM. V lost 7 bases, J lost 4 bases, and 15 bases lay in between.

V usage is TRBV7-9 and J usage is TRBJ1-2, with unresolved D. V gave up 9 bases and J gave up 4 bases, with 15 bases separating them. Germline CDR1 and CDR2: SEHNR and FQNEAQ (reference sequence). This CDR3 is built from 13 residues. The CDR3 loop is CASSPVEFYGYTF. CDR3 bases: TGTGCCAGTAGCCCGGTCGAATTCTATGGCTACACCTTC.

This clonotype appeared a few times. The V gene is TRBV7-2, the J gene TRBJ2-4; D might be TRBD2 (6 bases). Germline V CDR1 and CDR2: SGHTA, FQGNSA. Trimming took 1 base from V and 5 from J, leaving 15 bases between them. The CDR3 length is 16 residues. CDR3 amino acids: CASSLVGRGWENIQYF. The CDR3 nucleotides read TGTGCCAGCAGCTTAGTCGGGCGGGGTTGGGAAAACATTCAGTACTTC.

The chain joins TRBV29-1 to TRBJ2-7; 9 bases are a match to TRBD1. Germline V gene data show CDR1 as SQVTM and CDR2 as ANQGSEA. CDR3 length: 14 amino acids. V lost 7 bases and J lost 5; bases outside the gene matches: 12. The CDR3 nucleotides are TGCAGCGCCGGGGAGGGACAGGGAGGGGACGAGCAGTACTTC. It is translated as CSAGEGQGGDEQYF.

This clonotype was seen only a few times. The V gene is TRBV5-1, the J gene TRBJ2-1, with TRBD1 matching over 10 bases. The V and J ends lost 7 bases and 2 bases, in that order; junction bases with no gene match: 9. The CDR3 totals 16 residues. Germline values: CDR1 SGHRS, CDR2 YFSETQ. CDR3 region: CASSGGGTGAYNEQFF. The CDR3 bases are TGCGCCAGCTCCGGTGGAGGGACAGGGGCCTACAATGAGCAGTTCTTC.

The CDR3 region has the DNA TGTGCCAGCAGCTACGGACTCACCGGGACTAGCGGGGTAGATACGCAGTATTTT. Encoded protein: CASSYGLTGTSGVDTQYF. V usage is TRBV13 and J usage is TRBJ2-3; 13 bases agree with TRBD2. The germline V gene has CDR1 PRHDT and CDR2 FYEKMQ (reference sequence). V was pared by 4 bases and J by 5 bases, with 12 bases of the junction left unmatched. The CDR3 contains 18 residues.

The genes are TRBV4-3 and TRBJ2-4; the match to TRBD2 covers 9 bases. The CDR3 totals 19 residues. The ends lost 1 base at V and 2 bases at J; junction bases unmatched: 12. Germline values: CDR1 LGHNA, CDR2 YSLEER. CDR3 sequence reads: CASSQGTSGGSLSKNIQYF. CDR3 bases: TGCGCCAGCAGCCAAGGAACGAGCGGGGGGTCCCTTTCCAAAAACATTCAGTACTTC.

This chain connects TRBV20-1 to TRBJ1-2, with TRBD1 matching over 10 bases. This CDR3 spans 14 amino acids. Germline V gives CDR1 DFQATT, CDR2 SNEGSKA (reference sequence). V trimming: 1 base; J trimming: 7 bases; junction bases outside the gene matches: 6. The CDR3 loop reads CSARARTGGFGYTF. DNA for the CDR3: TGCAGTGCTAGAGCCAGGACAGGGGGATTTGGCTACACCTTC.

The chain is built from TRBV7-2 and TRBJ1-2, with D possibly being TRBD1 (6 bases). Germline V gene sequence: CDR1 SGHTA, CDR2 FQGNSA. The CDR3 is made up of 13 amino acids. Deletions cut 7 bases from V and 9 bases from J, with 18 bases between. CDR3 in amino acids: CASIMGGPTRYTF. The CDR3 DNA reads as TGTGCCAGCATCATGGGGGGGCCGACCCGCTACACCTTC.

Concerning this clonotype itself: A junction boundary mismatches the germline segment, possibly from a read error. V and J are TRBV11-2 and TRBJ2-1, with 7 bases matching TRBD2. Per the germline V gene, CDR1 is SGHAT and CDR2 is FQNNGV. The CDR3 extends over 14 amino acids. The CDR3 DNA sequence: TGTGTCAGCAGCTCTGCAGGACTAGTCTTTGAGCAGTTCTTC. Its translation is CVSSSAGLVFEQFF.

V is TRBV20-1 and J is TRBJ2-6, with 8 bases that match TRBD2. V was clipped by 6 bases and J by 1 base; unmatched bases: 14. This CDR3 has 18 residues. Germline CDR1 reads DFQATT; CDR2 reads SNEGSKA (reference sequence). CDR3 nucleotides: TGCAGTGCCAGGGGCAAGCGGGAGTCTCAATCTGGGGCCAACGTCCTGACTTTC. This gives the protein CSARGKRESQSGANVLTF.

This clonotype has a handful of counts. The chain combines TRBV9 with TRBJ2-3; D possibly corresponds to TRBD2 (6 bases). Germline loops: CDR1 SGDLS, CDR2 YYNGEE. Trimming removed 0 bases from V and 4 bases from J, with 18 bases in between. CDR3 length equals 17 residues. DNA for the CDR3: TGTGCCAGCAGCGTAGAGGAGGGGTATCAGGGTCCAGATACGCAGTATTTT. Amino acid sequence: CASSVEEGYQGPDTQYF.

The gene calls are TRBV7-2 and TRBJ1-3, with D unresolved. Trimming cost V 2 bases and J 2 bases, with 13 bases left between them. Per germline, CDR1 SGHTA and CDR2 FQGNSA. The CDR3 sequence is 16 residues long. DNA of the CDR3: TGTGCCAGCAGCTTATTTGATCCGGGGACTGGAAACACCATATATTTT. This gives the protein CASSLFDPGTGNTIYF.

The chain is built from TRBV7-2 and TRBJ2-3; no firm D call. V lost 0 bases to trimming and J lost 2 bases, with 6 bases between them. From germline, CDR1 is SGHTA and CDR2 FQGNSA. This CDR3 is built from 14 residues. CDR3 region: CASSLALVTDTQYF. The CDR3 DNA reads TGTGCCAGCAGCTTAGCCCTCGTCACAGATACGCAGTATTTT. Based on the CDR3 plus reference TRBV7-2 and TRBJ2-3, the full variable domain is GAGVSQSPSNKVTEKGKDVELRCDPISGHTALYWYRQSLGQGLEFLIYFQGNSAPDKSGLPSDRFSAERTGGSVSTLTIQRTQQEDSAVYLCASSLALVTDTQYFGPGTRLTVL.

This clonotype has more than one count but fewer than ten. The CDR3 loop is CASSQGVGGANEAFF. CDR3 nucleotide sequence: TGCGCCAGCAGCCAGGGGGTGGGGGGGGCTAATGAAGCTTTCTTT. The rearrangement joins TRBV4-3 to TRBJ1-1; D might be TRBD1 (6 bases). Deletions cut 3 bases from V and 7 bases from J, with 18 bases between. The germline V gene has CDR1 LGHNA and CDR2 YSLEER. The CDR3 contains 15 residues.

This clonotype has only a few counts. The rearrangement links TRBV12-3 or TRBV12-4 to TRBJ2-6; D might be TRBD1 or TRBD2, each matching 5 bases. The length of the CDR3 is 17 residues. The V end lost 2 bases, the J end lost 0 bases, and 11 bases lay between the germline ends. The CDR3 spells CASSLSLGDSGANVLTF. The CDR3 coding sequence is TGTGCCAGCAGTTTAAGTTTGGGGGACTCTGGGGCCAACGTCCTGACTTTC.

The rearrangement joins TRBV29-1 to TRBJ2-3; 7 bases match TRBD2. The CDR3 is 10 residues long. CDR1 is SQVTM and CDR2 is ANQGSEA in the germline V gene. V trimming: 7 bases; J trimming: 9 bases; junction bases outside the gene matches: 4. CDR3 residues: CSAAGNTQYF. In nucleotides, the CDR3 is TGCAGCGCAGCGGGGAACACGCAGTATTTT.

This clonotype appeared many times. This sequence joins TRBV6-5 and TRBJ1-4; D uncertain. Germline loops: CDR1 MNHEY, CDR2 SVGAGI. This CDR3 spans 12 amino acids. Trimming took 0 bases from V and 7 from J, leaving 3 bases between them. As DNA, the CDR3 is TGTGCCAGCAGTTACTCTGGTGAAAAACTGTTTTTT. Its translation is CASSYSGEKLFF.

The V call is TRBV12-3 or TRBV12-4, the J call TRBJ1-2, with 10 bases aligning to TRBD1. V trimming: 5 bases; J trimming: 8 bases; junction bases outside the gene matches: 14. The CDR3 is 16 residues long. CDR3 DNA: TGTGCCAGCAGTCCTGGAGACAGGGGGCTCGCTAAGGGCTACACCTTC. Encoded protein: CASSPGDRGLAKGYTF.

This clonotype came up a few times. The chain uses TRBV28 and TRBJ2-2; 7 nucleotides align to TRBD1. CDR1 MDHEN and CDR2 SYDVKM come from the germline V gene. J lost 0 bases, V lost 4 bases, and 5 bases had no gene match. The CDR3 consists of 16 residues. The CDR3 region is CASSYTGTANTGELFF. The CDR3 DNA sequence: TGTGCCAGCAGTTACACCGGGACAGCGAACACCGGGGAGCTGTTTTTT.

In its sample, this clonotype was seen a few times. V is TRBV10-3 and J is TRBJ2-3, with 9 nucleotides matching TRBD2. V lost 3 bases to trimming and J lost 3 bases; unmatched junction nucleotides: 7. CDR1 and CDR2 (germline): ENHRY, SYGVKD. The CDR3 has 16 residues. CDR3 coding DNA: TGTGCCATCAGTGAATTTGCGGGAGGGAGTACAGATACGCAGTATTTT. It yields the protein CAISEFAGGSTDTQYF.

This clonotype has a handful of counts. The chain joins TRBV10-3 to TRBJ2-5, with 11 bases lining up with TRBD2. V shed 10 bases and J 4 bases; nucleotides not matched to a gene: 8. The CDR3 consists of 14 residues. In germline, CDR1 is ENHRY, CDR2 SYGVKD. CDR3 coding DNA: TGTGCCACCAGACCCGGACTAGCGGGAGAGACCCAGTACTTC. Translating gives CATRPGLAGETQYF.

This clonotype was recorded only once. The rearrangement joins TRBV6-2 or TRBV6-3 to TRBJ2-1; 7 bases line up with TRBD1. The germline gives CDR1 MNHEY, CDR2 SVGEGT. Unmatched junction bases numbered 8, after V lost 2 bases and J lost 7 bases. This CDR3 spans 15 amino acids. The CDR3 region is CASSYPLTGLNEQFF. The CDR3, as DNA: TGTGCCAGCAGTTACCCGTTGACAGGGTTGAATGAGCAGTTCTTC.

This clonotype was seen more than once but under ten times. CDR3 nucleotides: TGCAGTGCCGCCCCGGCTCCAGATACGCAGTATTTT. The encoded protein is CSAAPAPDTQYF. The chain joins TRBV20-1 to TRBJ2-3; no clear D gene. CDR3 size: 12 residues. CDR1 is DFQATT, CDR2 SNEGSKA, per germline (reference sequence). Trimming stripped 6 bases from V and 4 bases from J, with 11 bases between.

This rearrangement joins TRBV7-9 to TRBJ2-2, with no clear D. Germline assignment: CDR1 SEHNR and CDR2 FQNEAQ (reference sequence). The CDR3 totals 13 residues. V was shortened by 0 bases and J by 6 bases, with 5 bases between the two germline ends. The CDR3 loop is CASSLAPPGELFF. Here the CDR3 DNA reads TGTGCCAGCAGCTTAGCGCCCCCCGGGGAGCTGTTTTTT. The entire variable domain, with the rest obtained from reference TRBV7-9 and TRBJ2-2, is as follows: DTGVSQNPRHKITKRGQNVTFRCDPISEHNRLYWYRQTLGQGPEFLTYFQNEAQLEKSRLLSDRFSAERPKGSFSTLEIQRTEQGDSAMYLCASSLAPPGELFFGEGSRLTVL.

This clonotype was seen only a few times. V usage is TRBV4-3 and J usage is TRBJ2-7, with TRBD1 as a possible D gene (5 bases). The DNA end favors TRBJ2-1, so the J call may be wrong. Per the germline V gene, CDR1 is LGHNA and CDR2 is YSLEER. The CDR3 loop spans 13 amino acids. The CDR3 DNA is TGCGCCAGCAGCCAAGGGCAGGGAAATGAGCAGTTCTTC. Protein sequence: CASSQGQGNEQFF.

Comments on this clonotype: The junction does not match germline at one end; this may be a read error. The rearrangement links TRBV20-1 to TRBJ2-7; possible D gene TRBD1, 6 bases. Looked up from germline, CDR1 is DFQATT and CDR2 is SNEGSKA (reference sequence). CDR3 length: 12 residues. In nucleotides, the CDR3 is TGCAGTCAGAACGACAGGACCTACCAGCAGTACTTC. The encoded protein is CSQNDRTYQQYF.